The sequence of this TCR beta chain was determined in a study of CD8 T cells in Susac syndrome. The CDR3 is 13 amino acids. Trimming at V came to 5 bases and at J to 6 bases, leaving 6 bases not matched to a gene. Germline V CDR1 and CDR2: SGHTA, FQGNSA. RNA totalling about 0.5 to 1 ug underwent reverse transcription with random hexamers. TCRdb processed the immunoSEQ multiplex PCR reads anew with MiXCR; each CDR3 protein has one entry. The table has around 130,000 distinct CDR3 sequences, 96% seen once. The sequence was obtained from a human donor with Susac syndrome. Sequenced input: CD4+ T cells from PBMCs. The chain combines TRBV7-2 with TRBJ1-1; 7 bases map to TRBD1. The CDR3 DNA reads as TGTGCCAGCAGCCTCGGGACAGATTCTGAAGCTTTCTTT. It encodes CASSLGTDSEAFF.